Only one count was recorded for the clone carrying this T cell receptor (beta chain). The antigen is unknown. Then a second PCR, running about 6 to 11 cycles, was carried out with a sample-barcoded 5' primer and a J-beta primer mix. TCRdb re-derived calls from the 5' RACE reads in MiXCR, one entry per CDR3 protein. The table has around 780,000 distinct CDR3 sequences, around 25% seen once. This record belongs to a study of blood T cells in healthy people across ages. Findings and caveats of the study: When set beside aged donors, long-lived donors presented more naive CD4+ cells and higher diversity.

Germline V lookup: CDR1 SGHAT, CDR2 FQNNGV. This CDR3 has 14 residues. The trim removed 3 bases at V and 6 bases at J, leaving 5 bases unmatched. These data were also reused for a study on T cells of mothers and their children.

This chain uses TRBV11-2 with TRBJ2-3; 8 positions agree with TRBD2. The specimen was blood. This receptor was obtained from a boy between 5 and 17 years old in good health. CDR3 bases: TGTGCCAGCAGCTTCGGGGGGGTTGCGGATACGCAGTATTTT. The encoded protein is CASSFGGVADTQYF.